The clone carrying this T cell receptor beta chain was seen repeatedly, ten times or more. The antigen remains unidentified. This sample is drawn from a study of molecular identifiers for immune sequencing clone quantification. Study findings and constraints: Among more than 850,000 naive cells, spiked Jurkat TCR RNA from a single cell was reportedly detectable. Clones above 20 RNA copies contained over 97% of effector molecules and under 1% of naive molecules.

Listed TCR primers, together with previously described methods, were used for the bulk TCR libraries. In TCRdb, the PCR reads were re-called with MiXCR into one record per CDR3 protein. The table shows 400,000 to 600,000 distinct CDR3 sequences, with 20% to 25% occurring only once. Germline V lookup: CDR1 SGHDN, CDR2 FVKESK. The V end was cut by 3 bases, the J end by 2 bases, with 18 bases between. There are 17 residues in the CDR3. With 10%, 30% or 50% of RNA, about 20,000 to 1,100,000 naive CD8 T cells were sequenced. Sequencing was done on a sample of naive CD8+ T cells from blood, with Jurkat cell RNA spiked in. The subset is: FACS-sorted CD8+CD4-CCR7+CD45RA+ naive T cells. J is TRBJ2-3 and V is TRBV14; D possibly uses TRBD1 or TRBD2 (5 bases each). This clonotype was obtained from a human donor in good health. Some libraries in this study had Jurkat cell RNA spiked in. CDR3: CASSHLDPGRPTDTQYF. The CDR3 DNA sequence: TGTGCCAGCAGCCACCTAGATCCGGGACGCCCCACAGATACGCAGTATTTT.